This T cell receptor beta chain was recovered during a study of shared clonotypes between healthy human individuals. V was pared by 0 bases and J by 2 bases, with 4 bases of the junction left unmatched. Germline assignment: CDR1 SGHTA and CDR2 FQGNSA. This CDR3 is 16 amino acids long. TCRdb's copy holds only in-frame clones and misses some; the assay was immunoSEQ multiplex PCR. The sample has millions of clones, roughly nine tenths seen once. Sequences were obtained from naive CD4+ T cells sorted from blood. Subset described: CD45RA+ positively selected. This sequence joins TRBV7-2 and TRBJ2-3; 8 bases map to TRBD2. The clonotype originates from a man aged 18 to 29 in good health. The CDR3 DNA is TGTGCCAGCAGCTTAGCGACGGGAGGGGTCACAGATACGCAGTATTTT. This translates into CASSLATGGVTDTQYF.